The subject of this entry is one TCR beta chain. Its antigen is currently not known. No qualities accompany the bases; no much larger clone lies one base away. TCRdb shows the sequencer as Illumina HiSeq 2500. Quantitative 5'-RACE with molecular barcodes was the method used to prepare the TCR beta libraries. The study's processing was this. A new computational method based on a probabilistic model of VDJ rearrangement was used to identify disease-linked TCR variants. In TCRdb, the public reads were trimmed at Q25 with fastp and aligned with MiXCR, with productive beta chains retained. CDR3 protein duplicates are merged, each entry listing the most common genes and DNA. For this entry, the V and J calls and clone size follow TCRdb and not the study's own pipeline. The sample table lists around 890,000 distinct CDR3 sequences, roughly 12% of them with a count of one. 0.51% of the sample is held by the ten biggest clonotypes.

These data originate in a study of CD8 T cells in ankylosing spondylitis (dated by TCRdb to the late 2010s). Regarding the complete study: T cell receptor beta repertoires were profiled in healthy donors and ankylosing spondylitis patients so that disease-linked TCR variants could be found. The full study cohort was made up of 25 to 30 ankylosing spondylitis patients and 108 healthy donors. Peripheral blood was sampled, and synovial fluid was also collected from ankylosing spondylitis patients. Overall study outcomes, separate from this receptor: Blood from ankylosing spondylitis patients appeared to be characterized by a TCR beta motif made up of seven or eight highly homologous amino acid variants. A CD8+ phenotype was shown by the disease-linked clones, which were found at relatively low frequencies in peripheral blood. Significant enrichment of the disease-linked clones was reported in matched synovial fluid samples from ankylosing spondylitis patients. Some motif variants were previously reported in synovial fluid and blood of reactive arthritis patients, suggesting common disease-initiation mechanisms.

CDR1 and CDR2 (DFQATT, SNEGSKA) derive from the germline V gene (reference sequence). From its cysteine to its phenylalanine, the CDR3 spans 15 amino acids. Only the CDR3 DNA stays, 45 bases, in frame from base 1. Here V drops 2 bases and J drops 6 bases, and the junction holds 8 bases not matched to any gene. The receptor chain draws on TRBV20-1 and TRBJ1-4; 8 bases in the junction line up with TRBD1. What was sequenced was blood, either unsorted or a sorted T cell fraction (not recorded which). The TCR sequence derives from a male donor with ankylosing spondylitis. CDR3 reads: CSARPRTGSDEKLFF. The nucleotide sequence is TGCAGTGCTAGACCCCGGACAGGGTCTGATGAAAAACTGTTTTTT.